A single sample is the source of the 10 T cell receptor beta chains below, sequenced in a study of beta chain features in type 1 diabetes. TCRB transcripts that were expressed got sequenced, as all of the isolated RNA had been reverse transcribed. TCRdb keeps only in-frame clones here, not all; method: immunoSEQ multiplex PCR. The sample consists of 110,000 or so clones, approximately 39% of them appearing once. Input material: stem cell memory CD4+ T cells from blood. Receptor source: a young woman in good health.

This clone was observed a few times. J is TRBJ2-2 and V is TRBV5-4; D gene unclear. CDR3 length: 13 amino acids. Between the trimmed V and J ends, which lost 7 bases and 4 bases, there was a span of 11 bases. CDR1 is SGHNT and CDR2 is YYREEE in the germline V gene (reference sequence). CDR3 DNA: TGTGCCAGCGAGGCTAGTCCCACCGGGGAGCTGTTTTTT. It codes for CASEASPTGELFF.

V is TRBV15 and J is TRBJ1-5, with 8 bases fitting TRBD1. CDR1 and CDR2 from the germline V gene are LNHNV and YYDKDF (reference sequence). CDR3 length: 14 amino acids. Trimming removed 2 bases from V and 6 bases from J; junction bases left unmatched: 3. CDR3 nucleotides: TGTGCCACCAGCAGACCCGACAGGGGTCAGCCCCAGCATTTT. Translated, it gives CATSRPDRGQPQHF.

This clone turned up a few times. The chain joins TRBV15 to TRBJ2-1; 8 bases are a match to TRBD1. The germline V gene encodes CDR1 LNHNV and CDR2 YYDKDF (reference sequence). The CDR3 covers 15 residues. The trim removed 0 bases at V and 7 bases at J, leaving 5 bases unmatched. The CDR3 nucleotides read TGTGCCACCAGCAGAGAGCAGGGGGCGCGTAATGAGCAGTTCTTC. It yields the protein CATSREQGARNEQFF.

This clone was found a few times. V and J are TRBV28 and TRBJ1-1; TRBD1 might be the D (5 bases). The CDR3 contains 13 residues. Germline V gene lookup returns CDR1 MDHEN and CDR2 SYDVKM. Trimming shortened V by 10 bases and J by 4 bases, and 16 bases separated the two germline ends. The chain's CDR3 is CATRVGAVTEAFF. The CDR3 nucleotides are TGTGCCACCAGGGTAGGGGCCGTCACTGAAGCTTTCTTT.

This chain links TRBV5-1 with TRBJ2-7, with 8 bases that match TRBD2. The junction had 5 bases not matched to a gene; V was cut back by 0 bases and J by 6 bases. The CDR3 spans 14 residues. Germline V lookup: CDR1 SGHRS, CDR2 YFSETQ. CDR3 residues: CASSLALAEGEQYF. The CDR3 region has the DNA TGCGCCAGCAGCTTGGCACTAGCGGAGGGCGAGCAGTACTTC.

The chain is built from TRBV6-5 and TRBJ2-7; D is possibly TRBD1 (5 bases). The CDR3 has 14 amino acids. CDR1 and CDR2 (germline): MNHEY, SVGAGI. Trimming stripped 5 bases from V and 0 bases from J, with 11 bases between. CDR3 nucleotide sequence: TGTGCCAGCAGTATGGCCAGGGACTCCTACGAGCAGTACTTC. It yields the protein CASSMARDSYEQYF.

This chain joins TRBV6-1 and TRBJ2-7, with D perhaps TRBD2 (5 bases). V dropped 11 bases and J dropped 5 bases, with 10 bases sitting between them. The CDR3 is made up of 10 amino acids. CDR1 is MNHNS, CDR2 SASEGT, per germline. This CDR3 reads CAFGENEQYF. The CDR3 DNA sequence: TGTGCCTTCGGGGAGAACGAGCAGTACTTC.

The V call is TRBV6-1, the J call TRBJ1-1, with no clear D. Germline V gene lookup returns CDR1 MNHNS and CDR2 SASEGT. V lost 4 bases and J 5 bases, leaving 11 bases between the germline ends. The CDR3 has 13 residues. The chain's CDR3 is CASSAGGWTEAFF. In DNA form, the CDR3 reads TGTGCCAGCAGTGCAGGTGGATGGACTGAAGCTTTCTTT.

The chain uses TRBV5-1 and TRBJ1-4; no reliable D call. This CDR3 contains 13 residues. Trimming removed 2 bases from V and 6 bases from J, with 8 bases in between. CDR1 SGHRS and CDR2 YFSETQ come from the germline V gene. The CDR3 region is CASSLMGDEKLFF. The CDR3 DNA sequence: TGCGCCAGCAGCTTAATGGGCGATGAAAAACTGTTTTTT.

The table lists this clone with a few counts. The chain carries TRBV7-2 and TRBJ2-1; D gene uncertain. The V end was cut by 7 bases, the J end by 9 bases, with 10 bases between. From germline, CDR1 is SGHTA and CDR2 FQGNSA. This CDR3 contains 11 residues. CDR3 bases: TGTGCCAGCACCCTTCACGGTGAGCAGTTCTTC. Protein sequence: CASTLHGEQFF.